These T cell receptor beta chains were read from a single sample in a study of OX40 agonist ivuxolimab in advanced cancers. Sequencing was performed with immunoSEQ multiplex PCR; in TCRdb, only in-frame clones are kept and a portion is missing. The sample lists more than 50,000 clones, about 85% occurring once. The material sequenced was CD4+ or CD8+ T cells sorted from blood, taken in a trial of the OX40 agonist ivuxolimab. Receptors were obtained from an adult with an advanced solid tumor such as melanoma, head and neck, liver or kidney cancer. Both conserved end residues are part of each CDR3. D genes are given only for firm matches. Size is omitted from some rows. Given values are once, few, many or a class for expanded clones.

V	J	size	D	CDR3	DNA
TRBV4-2	TRBJ1-1	-	TRBD1	CASSQGRTGGKNTEAFF	TGTGCCAGCAGCCAAGGTAGAACAGGGGGTAAGAACACTGAAGCTTTCTTT
TRBV7-2	TRBJ2-1	-	-	CASRSITGYNEQFF	TGTGCCAGCAGGTCCATTACTGGTTACAATGAGCAGTTCTTC
TRBV19	TRBJ1-2	-	-	CASRADPGGSHYGYTF	TGTGCCAGTAGGGCCGACCCCGGAGGTTCACACTATGGCTACACCTTC
TRBV4-2	TRBJ2-2	-	-	CASSQDTWGAGWAGELFF	TGTGCCAGCAGCCAAGATACATGGGGAGCAGGATGGGCCGGGGAGCTGTTTTTT
TRBV12-5	TRBJ1-1	-	-	CASSQAAEAFF	TGTGCTAGCAGTCAGGCGGCTGAAGCTTTCTTT
TRBV1	TRBJ2-4	-	-	CTSSEHSPGAKNIQYF	TGCACCAGCAGCGAGCATTCCCCGGGGGCCAAAAACATTCAGTACTTC
TRBV9	TRBJ2-1	-	TRBD2	CASSPPLAGENNEQFF	TGTGCCAGCAGCCCTCCCCTAGCGGGGGAGAACAATGAGCAGTTCTTC
TRBV5-1	TRBJ2-7	-	TRBD1	CASSTLTGGQGDNSEQYF	TGCGCCAGCAGCACACTGACGGGTGGACAGGGGGATAATAGCGAGCAGTACTTC
TRBV15	TRBJ2-1	-	-	CATSSHLAPNYNEQFF	TGTGCCACCAGCAGCCATCTAGCGCCTAATTACAATGAGCAGTTCTTC
TRBV6-5	TRBJ1-6	-	-	CASSYSDGQPPLHF	TGTGCCAGCAGTTACTCGGACGGCCAGCCACCCCTCCACTTT
TRBV7-3	TRBJ2-3	-	TRBD2	CASSQGLAGVITDTQYF	TGTGCCAGCAGTCAGGGGCTAGCGGGGGTGATCACAGATACGCAGTATTTT
TRBV30	TRBJ1-1	-	TRBD1	CAWSVGTVRAFF	TGTGCCTGGAGTGTTGGGACAGTTAGAGCTTTCTTT
TRBV18	TRBJ2-5	-	-	CASSSQETQYF	TGTGCCAGCTCATCGCAAGAGACCCAGTACTTC
TRBV5-1	TRBJ1-1	-	-	CASSFDGNTEAFF	TGCGCCAGCAGCTTCGACGGGAACACTGAAGCTTTCTTT
TRBV6-5	TRBJ1-1	-	TRBD1	CASSDRQGGTEAFF	TGTGCCAGCAGCGACCGACAGGGTGGTACTGAAGCTTTCTTT
TRBV15	TRBJ1-6	-	-	CATSTWQRSDNSPLHF	TGTGCCACCAGCACCTGGCAGCGAAGTGATAATTCACCCCTCCACTTT
TRBV9	TRBJ1-2	once	-	CASSVSGEGIPYGYTF	TGTGCCAGCAGCGTATCCGGGGAGGGGATCCCCTATGGCTACACCTTC
TRBV7-2	TRBJ2-3	-	TRBD2	CASSLALAGGLRQYF	TGTGCCAGCAGCTTAGCACTAGCGGGGGGGCTAAGGCAGTATTTT
TRBV12-5	TRBJ2-5	-	TRBD2	CASGLVAGAETQYF	TGTGCTAGTGGTTTGGTAGCGGGAGCGGAGACCCAGTACTTC
TRBV2	TRBJ2-7	-	TRBD2	CASKPGTSGDQQYF	TGTGCCAGCAAGCCGGGGACTAGCGGGGACCAGCAGTACTTC
TRBV9	TRBJ2-7	-	TRBD1	CASSAGGTGLYEQYF	TGTGCCAGCAGCGCAGGAGGGACAGGGCTTTACGAGCAGTACTTC
TRBV20-1	TRBJ2-1	-	-	CSARPFGEQFF	TGCAGTGCTCGTCCCTTCGGTGAGCAGTTCTTC
TRBV5-6	TRBJ1-5	-	-	CASSSAGTSRGGNQPQHF	TGTGCCAGCAGCTCTGCAGGGACTTCTAGGGGGGGCAATCAGCCCCAGCATTTT
TRBV19	TRBJ2-7	once	TRBD1	CASSTKQGAGEQYF	TGTGCCAGTAGTACTAAACAGGGGGCAGGCGAGCAGTACTTC
TRBV9	TRBJ2-1	-	-	CASSVRDNLGNEQFF	TGTGCCAGCAGCGTAAGGGACAACCTTGGGAATGAGCAGTTCTTC
TRBV7-9	TRBJ1-4	-	-	CASSLEAGRAEKLFF	TGTGCCAGCAGCTTAGAGGCAGGGAGAGCTGAAAAACTGTTTTTT
TRBV10-3	TRBJ1-6	-	TRBD1	CAISVKQGEDPLHF	TGTGCCATCAGTGTGAAACAGGGGGAAGACCCCCTCCACTTT
TRBV27	TRBJ2-2	-	TRBD1	CASSPWTGRNTGELFF	TGTGCCAGCAGTCCTTGGACAGGGAGGAACACCGGGGAGCTGTTTTTT
TRBV19	TRBJ2-7	-	TRBD1	CASSINRGYEQYF	TGTGCCAGTAGTATTAACAGGGGCTACGAGCAGTACTTC
TRBV19	TRBJ2-2	few	TRBD1	CASTPTGGTGELFF	TGTGCCAGTACCCCGACAGGGGGCACCGGGGAGCTGTTTTTT
TRBV11-3	TRBJ2-3	-	-	CASSLAGLHTDTQYF	TGTGCCAGCAGCTTAGCCGGCCTTCACACAGATACGCAGTATTTT
TRBV10-2	TRBJ2-7	once	-	CASSESGAYEQYF	TGCGCCAGCAGTGAGTCTGGAGCCTACGAGCAGTACTTC
TRBV5-6	TRBJ1-2	-	TRBD1	CASSVDRGDYGYTF	TGTGCCAGCAGCGTTGACAGGGGCGACTATGGCTACACCTTC
TRBV7-2	TRBJ2-7	-	TRBD1	CASSLGQWGDREQYF	TGTGCCAGCAGCTTAGGACAGTGGGGGGACAGGGAGCAGTACTTC
TRBV9	TRBJ2-5	-	-	CASSPRADLTSQYF	TGTGCCAGCAGCCCCAGGGCGGACCTTACGAGCCAGTACTTC
TRBV5-1	TRBJ2-1	-	-	CASSLDGLGANEQFF	TGCGCCAGCAGCTTGGACGGGTTGGGGGCCAATGAGCAGTTCTTC
TRBV7-9	TRBJ2-3	-	-	CASSPPGHSRGPDTQYF	TGTGCCAGCAGCCCGCCGGGCCACAGCCGAGGCCCAGATACGCAGTATTTT
TRBV6-5	TRBJ2-7	-	TRBD1	CASRPTGGGYEQYF	TGTGCCAGCAGGCCTACAGGGGGCGGATACGAGCAGTACTTC
TRBV18	TRBJ2-2	-	TRBD1	CASSAYRGRTGELFF	TGTGCCAGCTCAGCCTACAGGGGGAGGACCGGGGAGCTGTTTTTT
TRBV2	TRBJ2-7	-	TRBD2	CASSDYGTRAYEQYF	TGTGCCAGCAGTGACTATGGGACTAGGGCCTACGAGCAGTACTTC
TRBV5-6	TRBJ1-5	-	-	CASSLGGAGNQPQHF	TGTGCCAGCAGCTTGGGAGGAGCAGGCAATCAGCCCCAGCATTTT
TRBV18	TRBJ2-6	-	-	CASTREGAGSGANVLTF	TGTGCCAGCACCCGGGAGGGGGCCGGCTCTGGGGCCAACGTCCTGACTTTC
TRBV18	TRBJ2-2	-	TRBD1	CASSRMPGQRNTGELFF	TGTGCCAGCTCACGGATGCCGGGACAGAGGAACACCGGGGAGCTGTTTTTT
TRBV4-2	TRBJ2-1	-	TRBD2	CASSQPSGPGSGGSYNEQFF	TGTGCCAGCAGCCAACCCTCCGGACCAGGCAGCGGGGGGTCCTACAATGAGCAGTTCTTC
TRBV19	TRBJ2-1	-	TRBD2	CASSATGTINNEQFF	TGTGCCAGTAGTGCCACCGGGACTATAAACAATGAGCAGTTCTTC
TRBV6-5	TRBJ2-1	once	-	CASRLQGGRLGEQFF	TGTGCCAGCAGACTACAGGGGGGGAGACTAGGTGAGCAGTTCTTC
TRBV7-8	TRBJ1-4	-	TRBD1	CASSRDRTNEKLFF	TGTGCCAGCAGCCGGGACAGAACTAATGAAAAACTGTTTTTT
TRBV11-2	TRBJ2-7	-	TRBD1	CASSLVPTGMGYEQYF	TGTGCCAGCAGCTTAGTCCCGACAGGGATGGGCTACGAGCAGTACTTC
TRBV5-4	TRBJ2-2	-	-	CASSFGPNTGELFF	TGTGCCAGCAGCTTTGGACCCAACACCGGGGAGCTGTTTTTT
TRBV10-3	TRBJ2-3	-	-	CAISERDLTDTQYF	TGTGCCATCAGTGAGCGGGACCTCACAGATACGCAGTATTTT
TRBV4-2	TRBJ2-3	-	TRBD2	CASRGTMGGGASSTDTQYF	TGTGCCAGCAGAGGTACTATGGGCGGGGGAGCATCTAGCACAGATACGCAGTATTTT
TRBV6-5	TRBJ1-6	-	-	CASRDIGPDSPLHF	TGTGCCAGCCGGGACATCGGCCCTGATTCACCCCTCCACTTT
TRBV27	TRBJ1-1	-	-	CASSLSSWGTNTEAFF	TGTGCCAGCAGTTTATCGTCCTGGGGAACGAACACTGAAGCTTTCTTT
TRBV27	TRBJ2-7	-	TRBD1	CASSPTGTGDSYEQYF	TGTGCCAGCAGCCCAACCGGGACAGGGGACTCCTACGAGCAGTACTTC
TRBV11-2	TRBJ2-1	once	-	CASSSPNNLAYEQFF	TGTGCCAGCAGCTCGCCGAACAACCTGGCGTATGAGCAGTTCTTC
TRBV29-1	TRBJ2-5	once	-	CSVGAWRGQVEETQYF	TGCAGCGTTGGCGCGTGGAGGGGGCAGGTGGAAGAGACCCAGTACTTC
TRBV19	TRBJ1-1	-	-	CASSIVVRAGLEAFF	TGTGCCAGTAGTATAGTGGTCAGGGCTGGTTTGGAAGCTTTCTTT
TRBV2	TRBJ2-6	-	-	CASSDDVSGANVLTF	TGTGCCAGCAGTGATGATGTCTCTGGGGCCAACGTCCTGACTTTC
TRBV5-1	TRBJ2-5	-	TRBD1	CASSPWDRGRETQYF	TGCGCCAGCAGCCCTTGGGACAGGGGTCGGGAGACCCAGTACTTC
TRBV5-5	TRBJ1-1	-	-	CASSLVVRDTEAFF	TGTGCCAGCAGCTTGGTCGTAAGGGACACTGAAGCTTTCTTT